The clone carrying this TCR beta chain was recorded once. The antigen is undetermined. The data are from a study of T cells in localized non-small cell lung cancer. The assay was immunoSEQ multiplex PCR, and TCRdb's table has in-frame clones only and misses some. In the table there are some 37,000 clones, approximately 86% of which are singletons. Findings and limits, study-wide: As only one tumor region underwent sequencing, heterogeneity remains possible. Tumor trailed uninvolved adjacent lung in T cell clonality, which peaked there. Those with higher blood T cell density had longer overall survival. Adjacent lung tissue had a median around 50 of the top 100 clones found in the tumor.

Germline loops: CDR1 KGHSH, CDR2 LQKENI. The CDR3 has 13 amino acids. Deletions cut 4 bases from V and 4 bases from J, with 11 bases between. The sequence was collected from a man aged 18 to 55 with stage I lung adenocarcinoma. Here the sequenced sample was peripheral blood, taken before any cancer treatment. The chain joins TRBV18 to TRBJ2-7; D may be TRBD1 (5 bases). The CDR3 sequence: CASSLGQQYEQYF. The CDR3 region has the DNA TGTGCCAGCTCACTCGGACAACAATACGAGCAGTACTTC.